The clone carrying this T cell receptor beta chain has ten or more counts. Antigen specificity is unknown. The lymph nodes were axillary draining lymph nodes from breast cancer patients. From the multiplex PCR reads, TCRdb called clonotypes with MiXCR, one entry per CDR3 protein. The sample records approximately 170,000 distinct CDR3 sequences, about 33% being singletons. The record originates from a study of breast tumors, draining lymph nodes, adjacent tissues. General study findings and limits: Most tumor T cells seemingly derive from lymph node, then expand in tumor. Tumor repertoires ranked between lymph nodes and nontumor tissue in diversity, with V and J gene preferences. Luminal-like breast cancer showed significantly greater tumor-nontumor repertoire similarity than basal-like breast cancer did.

V was pared by 7 bases and J by 7 bases, with 14 bases between. CDR1 is LGHNT and CDR2 is FRNRAP in the germline V gene. The CDR3 is made up of 13 amino acids. The TCR comes from a female donor with breast cancer. Some clones in this sample may be carry-over from other donors' samples. The chain combines TRBV12-5 with TRBJ2-1; D is perhaps TRBD1 or TRBD2 (5 bases each). The sequenced material came from axillary lymph node tissue. This chain's CDR3 is CASARDQENEQFF. The CDR3 coding sequence is TGTGCTAGTGCCCGGGACCAGGAGAATGAGCAGTTCTTC.